This T cell receptor (beta chain) was recovered during a study of cytomegalovirus exposure and HLA in healthy donors (dated by TCRdb to 2017 to 2019). Broadly, across the study: According to an earlier analysis of 587 of the donors, 150 million to 200 million T cells yielded some 120 million unique TCR beta sequences and around 300 Gb of sequence data. In addition to the first cohort of 666 subjects, a separate validation cohort of approximately 120 different subjects was used. The later analysis used no new phenotypic data to find candidate immune exposures, relying instead on TCR beta sequences and their occurrence across donors. Among roughly 370 genotyped donors of the cohort, an average of roughly 240,000 unique TCR beta nucleotide sequences were sequenced per donor, 15% to 20% of them non-productive. To study patterns of TCR occurrence, a later analysis re-analyzed previously published TCR beta repertoires from hundreds of donors and added high-resolution HLA genotyping. About five DR-DQ haplotypes were handled as single units for association and clustering, since linkage in the cohort was strong. Of the 350 to 400 genotyped donors, approximately 83% fell in the genetic ancestry cluster associated with self-reported Caucasian donors. Genome-wide SNP genotypes for about 65% of the roughly 700 donors were used in a later genetic analysis, which treated that subset as a discovery cohort. Typing coverage varied by locus: roughly 629-640 donors for A, B, C, DRB1 and DQB1; approximately 520 for DQA1; about 600 for DPA1; more than 450 for DPB1. Every repertoire in the discovery cohort had been generated on one and the same sequencing platform. The study combined high-throughput TCR immunosequencing, statistical association of individual TCRs with disease status, and machine learning to predict cytomegalovirus infection status. An earlier analysis of roughly 600 of the donors used high-throughput TCR beta sequencing to judge whether each TCR beta V gene segment behaved as functional or pseudogenic. HLA typing included class I and class II loci at four-digit resolution. About 320 gigabases of sequencing data and approximately 80 million unique TCR sequences were included in an early release covering roughly 600 HLA-typed donors. The study profiled the T cell repertoires of about 720 subjects by immunosequencing and related them to cytomegalovirus serostatus. Donor age, sex, ethnicity and CMV serostatus were collected together with the repertoire data. The study aimed to test whether signatures of past pathogen exposure could be identified by cataloging public T cell receptors. Broader findings and caveats from the paper: The only immune exposure information available for the cohort was CMV serostatus. In vitro tests confirmed that a few of the cytomegalovirus-associated TCR beta chains recognize cytomegalovirus antigens. A cluster of highly shared sequence variants was judged likely to be a technical artifact of the sequencing pipeline. Correlated functional status among segregating V segments might reflect linkage disequilibrium, but an unknown experimental factor could not be ruled out. In a later genetic analysis, a missense DCLRE1C variant was associated with V-gene and J-gene trimming of TCR beta chains, and the association was replicated in an independent cohort. Across donors, most TCR sequences were observed very rarely, whereas some public TCRs were present in many individuals. According to a later analysis, most CMV-associated TCR beta chains appeared to be HLA-restricted, and the HLA associations seemed to be driven largely by CMV exposure. Presence/absence analyses assumed roughly uniform sequencing depth across donors, an assumption that may not hold. According to a later analysis, TCR association rates differed among HLA loci, with DRB1 alleles showing the most associated TCRs and HLA-C alleles showing the fewest. The authors suggested that the approach could potentially be generalized to other disease states and immunological phenotypes. In this cohort, only TCR beta chains were sequenced, and detectable features were limited by the absence of alpha or paired-chain data. The study listed approximately 150 TCR beta chains as associated with cytomegalovirus. A later analysis found that HLA-associated TCR beta chains were more clonally expanded and had lower generation probabilities than equally common non-associated chains. In an earlier analysis of about 540 of the donors, most TCR beta V segments were observed in productive rearrangements about 87% or about 30% of the time, broadly matching IMGT annotations. HLA typing was unavailable for some donors at each locus, so association tests used only the typed subset. Specific HLA alleles were associated with more than 15,000 TCR beta sequences at a false discovery rate of 0.05 in a later analysis. Because the 87-base-pair reads could not distinguish some IMGT-functional V segments, including TRBV6-2 and TRBV6-3, those segments were excluded. A further reported finding was that TCR beta sequences accurately predicted the HLA-A and HLA-B alleles for most subjects in the first cohort. The classifier was reported to diagnose cytomegalovirus status with high specificity and sensitivity in both the original cohort and the validation cohort. A later genetic analysis reported fewer N-insertions in productive TCRs among donors in an Asian-associated ancestry cluster than the roughly 670-donor mean. Because counts were too low, seventeen rarely observed V segments, including chromosome 9 orphons, were excluded from the earlier analysis of some 590 of the donors. Assigning TCR associations to individual alleles was difficult when HLA alleles, especially DR and DQ, strongly co-occurred. Several of the top co-occurrence clusters appeared to be linked to parvovirus B19, influenza, CMV and Epstein-Barr virus, according to a later analysis.

The method was the immunoSEQ multiplex PCR assay. For the multiplex PCR, a mixture combining 60 forward primers for TCR Vbeta segments and 13 reverse primers for TCR Jbeta segments was used. Amplification of the CDR3 region of rearranged TCR beta genes was performed with a multiplex PCR assay on genomic DNA. On the Illumina HiSeq System, the amplified TCR beta libraries were sequenced as 87-base-pair reads. In the authors' own workflow: Across the 500 to 850 repertoires, a later analysis counted 80 million or so unique TCR beta chains, approximately 10 million of which were shared by at least two donors. To remove PCR and sequencing errors, raw reads were error-corrected and collapsed into unique sequences using a nearest-neighbor algorithm that merged closely related sequences. CDR3 sequences were aligned to IMGT reference sequences to assign V, D and J gene segments. Each retained sequence needed at least a six-nucleotide match to both a V gene segment and a J gene segment. A rearrangement was called productive if the CDR3 had no stop codons and remained in frame with V and J, and every other rearrangement was called non-productive. CDR3 was defined according to IMGT convention as the region running from the second conserved V-encoded cysteine to the conserved J-encoded phenylalanine. The earlier analysis of more than 450 of the donors excluded sequences that lacked an unambiguous match to a single V gene segment. In an earlier analysis of around 600 of the donors, V segments were called functional above 56.7% productive rearrangements and were called segregating when the between-donor standard deviation exceeded 5%. A statistical classification framework was built for diagnosing cytomegalovirus status from the catalog of TCR beta chain sequences. V and J gene assignment, in a later analysis, came from comparing TCR nucleotide sequences with IMGT/GENE-DB human TR gene sequences. The TCRdist pipeline was used in a later analysis to assign CDR3 sequences and most-parsimonious VDJ recombination scenarios. A later analysis defined each TCR beta chain by its CDR3 amino acid sequence plus V-gene family, and excluded reads lacking a unique V-gene family. As a way to deal with suspected cross-contamination and a sequencing artifact, a later analysis dropped roughly 620 nucleotide sequences that were highly shared and had low generation probability. A later analysis calculated a clonal expansion index for each public chain from normalized within-repertoire ranks of inferred template counts. In a later analysis, generation probabilities were computed with a VDJ recombination model fitted to out-of-frame rearrangements, and the resulting probabilities were checked against IGoR. In a later analysis, TCR-TCR, TCR-HLA and TCR-CMV co-occurrence was scored with hypergeometric tests, and a repertoire-size bias correction was applied to TCR pairs. A later analysis estimated false discovery rates by permuting HLA or CMV assignments 20 times. In a later analysis, co-occurring TCRs were grouped using DBSCAN, with TCRdist sequence similarity added in when clustering inside HLA-allele-positive subsets. Co-occurrence clustering excluded repertoires with fewer than 30,000 or more than 120,000 public chains, plus five with anomalous nucleotide sharing. TCRdb retrieved this table from immuneACCESS and kept in-frame rearrangements only. Not all clones are present; in checked studies, unresolved V genes account for under half, and no reason is known for the remainder. The V and J calls and clone size are taken from that table; D and trimming were inferred from the DNA. The sample table holds roughly 200,000 clones, of which 65% to 85% were seen once. 1.5% to 2% of the sample is in the top ten clones.

CDR1 and CDR2, looked up from the germline V gene, are MNHNS and SASEGT. The junction shows trimming of 1 base on V and 6 bases on J, plus 10 bases between the germline ends. The CDR3 covers 14 residues, taking in both the cysteine and the phenylalanine. Kept here is only the CDR3 DNA, which spans 42 bases and is read in frame from base 1. Turning to this clone: Its antigen target is currently unknown. Per-nucleotide qualities are absent, and no much larger clonotype sits a single base away.

The cohort consisted of approximately 670 healthy bone marrow donors. At the time of sampling, every cohort member was nominally healthy, though immune exposures that went unrecorded were likely present. The donor tested CMV seronegative, placing the donor among the 350 to 400 seronegative members of the cohort. A peripheral blood sample was provided by each donor, and peripheral blood mononuclear cells were used for TCR beta sequencing. The Qiagen DNeasy Blood Extraction Kit was used to extract genomic DNA from the blood cell samples. Sample: PBMCs. This clonotype was obtained from a man aged 50-60 years in good health and CMV-seronegative. The rearrangement joined TRBV6-1 to TRBJ1-5; no D gene can be assigned with confidence. The DNA sequence reads TGTGCCAGCAGTGAAGACAGCCGTTCTCAGCCCCAGCATTTT. This encodes CASSEDSRSQPQHF.